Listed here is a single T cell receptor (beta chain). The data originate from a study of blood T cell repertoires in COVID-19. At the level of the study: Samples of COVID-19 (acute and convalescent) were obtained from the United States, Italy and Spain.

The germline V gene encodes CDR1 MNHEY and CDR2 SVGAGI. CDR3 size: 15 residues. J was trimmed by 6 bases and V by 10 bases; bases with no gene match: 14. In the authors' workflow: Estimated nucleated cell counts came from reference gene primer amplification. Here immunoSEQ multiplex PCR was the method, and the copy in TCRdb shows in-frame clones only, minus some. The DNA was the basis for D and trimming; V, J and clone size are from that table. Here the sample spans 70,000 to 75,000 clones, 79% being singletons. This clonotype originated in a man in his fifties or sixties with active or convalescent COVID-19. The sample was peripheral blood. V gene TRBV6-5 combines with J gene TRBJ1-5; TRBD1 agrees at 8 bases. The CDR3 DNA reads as TGTGCCACCGCAGGCATAGGACAGGGAAGTCAGCCCCAGCATTTT. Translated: CATAGIGQGSQPQHF.